These T cell receptor beta chains were read from a single sample in a study of response to subunit inactivated influenza vaccine. TCRdb used MiXCR to reprocess the RT-PCR reads, holding one entry per CDR3 protein. The sample carries about half a million distinct CDR3 sequences, 6% to 9% recorded once. The source material was PBMCs from blood, sampled less than 30 months after vaccination. The source is a man aged 50 to 75 who received an inactivated influenza vaccine. Both conserved end residues are part of each CDR3. D genes are given only for firm matches. Where a row states a size, it is once, few, many or the class of an expanded clone; other rows omit it.

- | many | TRBJ2-1 | TRBV9 | CASSVGPIDNEQFF | TGTGCCAGCAGCGTAGGACCGATAGACAATGAGCAGTTCTTC
- | - | TRBJ1-1 | TRBV12-3/TRBV12-4 | CASRSLQRNTEAFF | TGTGCCAGCAGATCCCTACAGCGGAACACTGAAGCTTTCTTT
- | - | TRBJ2-1 | TRBV27 | CASSLRSQATSSYNEQFF | TGTGCCAGCAGTTTAAGGTCGCAGGCTACCAGCTCCTACAATGAGCAGTTCTTC
TRBD1 | many | TRBJ2-3 | TRBV12-3/TRBV12-4 | CASSPRQGAMDTQYF | TGTGCCAGCAGTCCTCGACAGGGGGCGATGGATACGCAGTATTTT
- | few | TRBJ2-7 | TRBV20-1 | CSARVPNTYEQYF | TGCAGTGCTAGAGTGCCGAATACCTACGAGCAGTACTTC
- | few | TRBJ1-5 | TRBV3-1 | CASSQKDRKNQPQHF | TGTGCCAGCAGCCAAAAAGACAGAAAAAATCAGCCCCAGCATTTT
TRBD1 | few | TRBJ1-1 | TRBV20-1 | CSARDLQGVGDTEAFF | TGCAGTGCTAGAGATCTACAGGGGGTGGGGGACACTGAAGCTTTCTTT
- | few | TRBJ2-3 | TRBV12-3/TRBV12-4 | CASSGGDGSRTDTQYF | TGTGCCAGCAGTGGAGGGGACGGTTCTAGGACAGATACGCAGTATTTT
TRBD2 | few | TRBJ2-1 | TRBV5-1 | CASSFLAGTYNEQFF | TGCGCCAGCAGCTTTCTAGCGGGAACCTACAATGAGCAGTTCTTC
TRBD2 | - | TRBJ2-7 | TRBV27 | CASSTGLAGAEQYF | TGTGCCAGCAGTACGGGACTAGCGGGGGCCGAGCAGTACTTC
TRBD1 | - | TRBJ1-1 | TRBV29-1 | CSAGGQGTEAFF | TGCAGCGCTGGGGGACAGGGTACTGAAGCTTTCTTT
TRBD2 | few | TRBJ2-3 | TRBV11-3 | CASSQGRGAATDTQYF | TGTGCCAGCAGTCAAGGGCGGGGGGCGGCCACAGATACGCAGTATTTT
TRBD1 | few | TRBJ1-5 | TRBV20-1 | CSAIQGVSNQPQHF | TGCAGTGCTATCCAGGGGGTCAGCAATCAGCCCCAGCATTTT
- | - | TRBJ1-6 | TRBV27 | CASSTKPTSISPLHF | TGTGCCAGCAGTACCAAACCGACCTCGATCTCACCCCTCCACTTT
TRBD1 | many | TRBJ1-4 | TRBV24-1 | CATSDPGQAEKLFF | TGTGCCACCAGTGATCCGGGACAGGCCGAAAAACTGTTTTTT
- | many | TRBJ2-3 | TRBV28 | CASSFGYLGDRGTDTQYF | TGTGCCAGCAGTTTTGGTTATTTGGGGGATCGAGGCACAGATACGCAGTATTTT
- | few | TRBJ2-3 | TRBV24-1 | CATSAPQDGDTQYF | TGTGCCACCAGTGCCCCTCAGGATGGAGATACGCAGTATTTT
- | few | TRBJ2-7 | TRBV5-1 | CASSGETSYNEQYF | TGCGCCAGCAGCGGCGAGACTAGTTACAACGAGCAGTACTTC
- | many | TRBJ1-1 | TRBV10-3 | CAISEGVMNTEAFF | TGTGCCATCAGTGAGGGGGTCATGAACACTGAAGCTTTCTTT
- | few | TRBJ2-1 | TRBV5-1 | CASSFRGVEQFF | TGCGCCAGCAGCTTCAGGGGAGTTGAGCAGTTCTTC
- | few | TRBJ1-2 | TRBV6-2/TRBV6-3 | CASSRDRSYYGYTF | TGTGCCAGCAGTCGGGACCGGTCCTACTATGGCTACACCTTC
- | - | TRBJ1-1 | TRBV29-1 | CSVGGLNTEAFF | TGCAGCGTTGGCGGTTTGAACACTGAAGCTTTCTTT
- | few | TRBJ2-5 | TRBV5-1 | CASSRTTTGLGETQYF | TGCGCCAGCAGCCGGACTACCACAGGGTTAGGGGAGACCCAGTACTTC
TRBD1 | few | TRBJ2-1 | TRBV20-1 | CSASGTGPYNEQFF | TGCAGTGCCAGCGGGACAGGGCCCTACAATGAGCAGTTCTTC
- | - | TRBJ1-4 | TRBV4-2 | CASSRLVGTNEKLFF | TGTGCCAGCAGTAGGTTGGTGGGCACTAATGAAAAACTGTTTTTT
- | many | TRBJ1-1 | TRBV7-9 | CASSPRGNTEAFF | TGTGCCAGCAGCCCGAGAGGGAACACTGAAGCTTTCTTT
- | many | TRBJ2-2 | TRBV5-1 | CASSFNMDRGTGELFF | TGCGCCAGCAGCTTCAACATGGATCGGGGCACCGGGGAGCTGTTTTTT
- | few | TRBJ1-1 | TRBV7-6 | CASSFLDNTEAFF | TGTGCCAGCAGCTTTCTGGATAACACTGAAGCTTTCTTT
TRBD2 | few | TRBJ2-3 | TRBV24-1 | CATSDFASGDTDTQYF | TGTGCCACCAGTGATTTCGCTAGCGGGGACACAGATACGCAGTATTTT
- | - | TRBJ2-1 | TRBV10-3 | CAISESRSGVNNEQFF | TGTGCCATCAGTGAGTCGCGTAGCGGAGTAAACAATGAGCAGTTCTTC
TRBD2 | few | TRBJ2-7 | TRBV6-5 | CASSYSRGSTYEQYF | TGTGCCAGCAGTTACTCACGCGGGAGCACATACGAGCAGTACTTC
- | - | TRBJ1-2 | TRBV7-8 | CASSLPKRGHLNYGYTF | TGTGCCAGCAGCTTACCCAAACGGGGCCACCTCAACTATGGCTACACCTTC
- | few | TRBJ2-1 | TRBV29-1 | CSVGGFSYNEQFF | TGCAGCGTTGGGGGCTTCTCCTACAATGAGCAGTTCTTC
TRBD2 | - | TRBJ2-7 | TRBV4-2 | CASSLELALGEQYF | TGTGCCAGCAGCCTTGAACTAGCGCTAGGCGAGCAGTACTTC
TRBD2 | - | TRBJ2-1 | TRBV29-1 | CSVAASGAVSSYNERFF | TGCAGCGTTGCGGCTAGCGGGGCGGTGAGCTCCTACAATGAGCGGTTCTTC
- | - | TRBJ2-7 | TRBV25-1 | CASSEYRVPYEQYF | TGTGCCAGCAGTGAATACAGGGTGCCCTACGAGCAGTACTTC
- | few | TRBJ1-5 | TRBV7-8 | CASSLRAAPDSNQPQHF | TGTGCCAGCAGCTTAAGGGCGGCCCCCGATAGCAATCAGCCCCAGCATTTT
TRBD2 | - | TRBJ2-1 | TRBV10-3 | CAISVGLAGGVARDEQFF | TGTGCCATCAGTGTTGGGCTAGCGGGAGGGGTTGCAAGGGATGAGCAGTTCTTC
- | many | TRBJ2-7 | TRBV5-5 | CASSFDLEQYF | TGTGCCAGCAGCTTCGACCTCGAGCAGTACTTC
- | few | TRBJ2-1 | TRBV19 | CASSYRGETYNEQFF | TGTGCCAGTAGTTACCGCGGGGAGACCTACAATGAGCAGTTCTTC
TRBD2 | many | TRBJ2-1 | TRBV5-6 | CASSWGGGLYNEQFF | TGTGCCAGCAGCTGGGGGGGAGGTTTATACAATGAGCAGTTCTTC
- | few | TRBJ1-1 | TRBV9 | CASSVLDLGPNTEAFF | TGTGCCAGCAGCGTTCTCGATCTGGGCCCGAACACTGAAGCTTTCTTT
- | many | TRBJ1-2 | TRBV12-3/TRBV12-4 | CASSFTDWGYTF | TGTGCCAGCAGTTTTACCGATTGGGGCTACACCTTC
- | few | TRBJ1-6 | TRBV10-3 | CAISLQGSNSPLHF | TGTGCCATCAGCCTACAGGGATCAAATTCACCCCTCCACTTT
- | few | TRBJ1-1 | TRBV11-2 | CASSQTSQAEAFF | TGTGCCAGCAGCCAAACCTCTCAGGCTGAAGCTTTCTTT
- | - | TRBJ2-3 | TRBV7-2 | CAGSLKLEQYF | TGTGCCGGCAGCTTAAAACTGGAGCAGTATTTT
TRBD1 | few | TRBJ2-5 | TRBV2 | CASSDGQGWETQYF | TGTGCCAGCAGTGACGGACAGGGTTGGGAGACCCAGTACTTC
- | many | TRBJ1-1 | TRBV2 | CASSEDRRGAYTEAFF | TGTGCCAGCAGTGAAGATAGGAGGGGAGCATACACTGAAGCTTTCTTT